The rows below give T cell receptor beta chains drawn from one sample of a study of T-cell reconstitution after alpha-beta-depleted transplantation in children. Each CDR3 protein gets one entry after TCRdb re-called the PCR reads with MiXCR. The repertoire holds 500,000 to 600,000 distinct CDR3 sequences, 30% to 35% seen once, with 2% to 2.5% in the top ten. Here the sequenced sample was PBMCs from the stem cell graft donor, taken from the stem cell graft. The origin of the receptors is a human donor who donated a stem cell graft to a child with aplastic anemia. Each CDR3 is given with its conserved first and last residue. D genes are given only for firm matches. Clone size is not always given. Where it is, it says once, few, many or a class for expanded clones.

cdr3_nt: TGTGCCAGCAGTTTTCAGGGGAAAAATGAAAAACTGTTTTTT; cdr3_aa: CASSFQGKNEKLFF; v_call: TRBV27; clone_size: NA; d_call: NA; j_call: TRBJ1-4
cdr3_nt: TGTGCCAGCAGCCCCAACGCGGGAGATACGCAGTATTTT; cdr3_aa: CASSPNAGDTQYF; v_call: TRBV7-2; clone_size: NA; d_call: NA; j_call: TRBJ2-3
cdr3_nt: TGCGCCAGCAGCCCAGCGGCCGACGGGGATGAGCAGTTCTTC; cdr3_aa: CASSPAADGDEQFF; v_call: TRBV5-1; clone_size: NA; d_call: NA; j_call: TRBJ2-1
cdr3_nt: TGTGCCAGCAGAGCCTTGGGCCCTTACGAGCAGTACTTC; cdr3_aa: CASRALGPYEQYF; v_call: TRBV27; clone_size: few; d_call: NA; j_call: TRBJ2-7
cdr3_nt: TGTGCCAGCAGTGAAGAGGTCCGAAGTTTGGGCGGAAACACCATATATTTT; cdr3_aa: CASSEEVRSLGGNTIYF; v_call: TRBV6-1; clone_size: NA; d_call: NA; j_call: TRBJ1-3
cdr3_nt: TGCAGTGCTAGGGAGACTAGCGGGAATTACAATGAGCAGTTCTTC; cdr3_aa: CSARETSGNYNEQFF; v_call: TRBV20-1; clone_size: few; d_call: TRBD2; j_call: TRBJ2-1
cdr3_nt: TGTGCCAGCAGCTTACAGGGGGGCCGGTCTGGAAACACCATATATTTT; cdr3_aa: CASSLQGGRSGNTIYF; v_call: TRBV7-2; clone_size: NA; d_call: TRBD1; j_call: TRBJ1-3
cdr3_nt: TGCGCCAGCAGCCAAGATATGGAGCAGTTCTTC; cdr3_aa: CASSQDMEQFF; v_call: TRBV4-3; clone_size: few; d_call: NA; j_call: TRBJ2-1
cdr3_nt: TGTGCCAGTCTGGGGGGACGGCAGAACACTGAAGCTTTCTTT; cdr3_aa: CASLGGRQNTEAFF; v_call: TRBV7-9; clone_size: few; d_call: NA; j_call: TRBJ1-1
cdr3_nt: TGTGCCTGGAGTGGGGGGTTTTCCTACGAGCAGTACTTC; cdr3_aa: CAWSGGFSYEQYF; v_call: TRBV30; clone_size: few; d_call: NA; j_call: TRBJ2-7
cdr3_nt: TGCAGTGCTAGTAGAGGACTAGTATTTTCTCACGAGCAGTACTTC; cdr3_aa: CSASRGLVFSHEQYF; v_call: TRBV20-1; clone_size: few; d_call: TRBD2; j_call: TRBJ2-7
cdr3_nt: TGCAGTGCTACGGGACTACCGCTCTACGAGCAGTACTTC; cdr3_aa: CSATGLPLYEQYF; v_call: TRBV20-1; clone_size: NA; d_call: TRBD2; j_call: TRBJ2-7
cdr3_nt: TGCAGTGCTAGCGGCACCTCCTACAATGAGCAGTTCTTC; cdr3_aa: CSASGTSYNEQFF; v_call: TRBV20-1; clone_size: many; d_call: NA; j_call: TRBJ2-1
cdr3_nt: TGTGCCAGTGGCAGGGTCTATGGCTACACCTTC; cdr3_aa: CASGRVYGYTF; v_call: TRBV19; clone_size: NA; d_call: NA; j_call: TRBJ1-2
cdr3_nt: TGTGCCAGCCGGCTGACAGGGCTCGCGGAGACCCAGTACTTC; cdr3_aa: CASRLTGLAETQYF; v_call: TRBV27; clone_size: NA; d_call: TRBD1; j_call: TRBJ2-5
cdr3_nt: TGCAGCGTCAGAACGTTTGCGGGAGGGCCCCACGAGCAGTACTTC; cdr3_aa: CSVRTFAGGPHEQYF; v_call: TRBV29-1; clone_size: NA; d_call: TRBD2; j_call: TRBJ2-7
cdr3_nt: TGTGCCAGCAGCTTGCAACAGCGAGAGACCCAGTACTTC; cdr3_aa: CASSLQQRETQYF; v_call: TRBV5-5; clone_size: NA; d_call: NA; j_call: TRBJ2-5
cdr3_nt: TGTGCCAGCAGCTCCTTCACTACCTTGAACACTGAAGCTTTCTTT; cdr3_aa: CASSSFTTLNTEAFF; v_call: TRBV7-8; clone_size: NA; d_call: NA; j_call: TRBJ1-1
cdr3_nt: TGTGCCAGCACCGGAGGGGGCACCGTGAACACCATATATTTT; cdr3_aa: CASTGGGTVNTIYF; v_call: TRBV7-9; clone_size: few; d_call: TRBD1; j_call: TRBJ1-3
cdr3_nt: TGTGCCAGCAGCCCTAGCGGAGTTCCCACAGATACGCAGTATTTT; cdr3_aa: CASSPSGVPTDTQYF; v_call: TRBV7-2; clone_size: few; d_call: TRBD2; j_call: TRBJ2-3
cdr3_nt: TGCAGCGTTGTAGACGGGACGGCACAAGAGACCCAGTACTTC; cdr3_aa: CSVVDGTAQETQYF; v_call: TRBV29-1; clone_size: NA; d_call: NA; j_call: TRBJ2-5
cdr3_nt: TGTGCCAGTAGTTCTATTCCAAGAACTGAAGCTTTCTTT; cdr3_aa: CASSSIPRTEAFF; v_call: TRBV19; clone_size: NA; d_call: NA; j_call: TRBJ1-1
cdr3_nt: TGTGCCAGCAGTCAAAGACAGAAGAACACTGAAGCTTTCTTT; cdr3_aa: CASSQRQKNTEAFF; v_call: TRBV28; clone_size: NA; d_call: NA; j_call: TRBJ1-1
cdr3_nt: TGTGCCAGTATCTCAGTCGGTGGCAGGGGGCGCGCCGGGGAGCTGTTTTTT; cdr3_aa: CASISVGGRGRAGELFF; v_call: TRBV19; clone_size: NA; d_call: TRBD1; j_call: TRBJ2-2
cdr3_nt: TGCAGTGCTTTCGGACAAGGCCAGGAGACCCAGTACTTC; cdr3_aa: CSAFGQGQETQYF; v_call: TRBV20-1; clone_size: few; d_call: NA; j_call: TRBJ2-5
cdr3_nt: TGTGCCAGCAGCGTAGAGGGGGCGAGCGGGAGCGCCAAAAACATTCAGTACTTC; cdr3_aa: CASSVEGASGSAKNIQYF; v_call: TRBV9; clone_size: NA; d_call: NA; j_call: TRBJ2-4
cdr3_nt: TGTGCCAGCAGCTTAGCGGCTTTAGTACGGACTAGCACAGATACGCAGTATTTT; cdr3_aa: CASSLAALVRTSTDTQYF; v_call: TRBV7-2; clone_size: few; d_call: NA; j_call: TRBJ2-3
cdr3_nt: TGCAGCTCCTGGCGGACAGAAGAGACCCAGTACTTC; cdr3_aa: CSSWRTEETQYF; v_call: TRBV29-1; clone_size: NA; d_call: NA; j_call: TRBJ2-5
cdr3_nt: TGCGCCAGCAGCTTTTCCGGGAATAGGGATACGCAGTATTTT; cdr3_aa: CASSFSGNRDTQYF; v_call: TRBV5-1; clone_size: few; d_call: NA; j_call: TRBJ2-3
cdr3_nt: TGTGCCAGCAGCCCACCCGGACCAACCCAGTACTTC; cdr3_aa: CASSPPGPTQYF; v_call: TRBV7-8; clone_size: few; d_call: NA; j_call: TRBJ2-5